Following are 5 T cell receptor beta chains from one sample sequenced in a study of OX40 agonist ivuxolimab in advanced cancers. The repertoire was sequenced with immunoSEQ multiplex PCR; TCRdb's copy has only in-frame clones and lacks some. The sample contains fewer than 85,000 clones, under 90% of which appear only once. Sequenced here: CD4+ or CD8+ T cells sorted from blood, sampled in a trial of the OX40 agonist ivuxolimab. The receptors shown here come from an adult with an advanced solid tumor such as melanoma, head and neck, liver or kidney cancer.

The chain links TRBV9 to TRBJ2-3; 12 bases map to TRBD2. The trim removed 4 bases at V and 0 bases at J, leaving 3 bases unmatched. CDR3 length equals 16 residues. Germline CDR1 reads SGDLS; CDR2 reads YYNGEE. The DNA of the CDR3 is TGTGCCAGCAGCCTAGGGACTAGCGGGAGCACAGATACGCAGTATTTT. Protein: CASSLGTSGSTDTQYF. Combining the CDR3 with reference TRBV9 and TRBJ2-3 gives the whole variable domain DSGVTQTPKHLITATGQRVTLRCSPRSGDLSVYWYQQSLDQGLQFLIQYYNGEERAKGNILERFSAQQFPDLHSELNLSSLELGDSALYFCASSLGTSGSTDTQYFGPGTRLTVL.

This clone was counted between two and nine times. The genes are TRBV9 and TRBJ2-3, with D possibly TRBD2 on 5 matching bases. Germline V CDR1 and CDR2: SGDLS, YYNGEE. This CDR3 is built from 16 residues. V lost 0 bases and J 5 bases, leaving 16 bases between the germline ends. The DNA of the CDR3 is TGTGCCAGCAGCGTAGTAGGGATAGGAGGAATAGATACGCAGTATTTT. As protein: CASSVVGIGGIDTQYF.

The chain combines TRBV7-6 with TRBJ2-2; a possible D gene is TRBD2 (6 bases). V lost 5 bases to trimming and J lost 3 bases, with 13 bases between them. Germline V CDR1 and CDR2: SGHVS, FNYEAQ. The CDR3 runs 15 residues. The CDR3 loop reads CASSQRAGYTGELFF. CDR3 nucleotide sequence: TGTGCCAGCAGCCAGAGGGCGGGATACACCGGGGAGCTGTTTTTT. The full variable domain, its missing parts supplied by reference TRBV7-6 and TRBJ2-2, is GAGVSQSPRYKVTKRGQDVALRCDPISGHVSLYWYRQALGQGPEFLTYFNYEAQQDKSGLPNDRFSAERPEGSISTLTIQRTEQRDSAMYRCASSQRAGYTGELFFGEGSRLTVL.

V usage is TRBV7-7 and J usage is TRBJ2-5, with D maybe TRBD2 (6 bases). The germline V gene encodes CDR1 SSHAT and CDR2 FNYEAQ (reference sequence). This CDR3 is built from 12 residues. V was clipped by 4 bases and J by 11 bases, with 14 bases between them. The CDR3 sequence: CASSSLRGSQYF. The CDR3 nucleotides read TGTGCCAGCAGCTCGCTCCGGGGGTCTCAGTACTTC.

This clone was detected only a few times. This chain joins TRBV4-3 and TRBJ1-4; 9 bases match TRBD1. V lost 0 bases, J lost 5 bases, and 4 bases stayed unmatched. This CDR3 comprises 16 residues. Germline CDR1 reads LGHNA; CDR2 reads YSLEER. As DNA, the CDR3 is TGCGCCAGCAGCCAAGATCGGGGACAGGGCAATGAAAAACTGTTTTTT. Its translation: CASSQDRGQGNEKLFF.